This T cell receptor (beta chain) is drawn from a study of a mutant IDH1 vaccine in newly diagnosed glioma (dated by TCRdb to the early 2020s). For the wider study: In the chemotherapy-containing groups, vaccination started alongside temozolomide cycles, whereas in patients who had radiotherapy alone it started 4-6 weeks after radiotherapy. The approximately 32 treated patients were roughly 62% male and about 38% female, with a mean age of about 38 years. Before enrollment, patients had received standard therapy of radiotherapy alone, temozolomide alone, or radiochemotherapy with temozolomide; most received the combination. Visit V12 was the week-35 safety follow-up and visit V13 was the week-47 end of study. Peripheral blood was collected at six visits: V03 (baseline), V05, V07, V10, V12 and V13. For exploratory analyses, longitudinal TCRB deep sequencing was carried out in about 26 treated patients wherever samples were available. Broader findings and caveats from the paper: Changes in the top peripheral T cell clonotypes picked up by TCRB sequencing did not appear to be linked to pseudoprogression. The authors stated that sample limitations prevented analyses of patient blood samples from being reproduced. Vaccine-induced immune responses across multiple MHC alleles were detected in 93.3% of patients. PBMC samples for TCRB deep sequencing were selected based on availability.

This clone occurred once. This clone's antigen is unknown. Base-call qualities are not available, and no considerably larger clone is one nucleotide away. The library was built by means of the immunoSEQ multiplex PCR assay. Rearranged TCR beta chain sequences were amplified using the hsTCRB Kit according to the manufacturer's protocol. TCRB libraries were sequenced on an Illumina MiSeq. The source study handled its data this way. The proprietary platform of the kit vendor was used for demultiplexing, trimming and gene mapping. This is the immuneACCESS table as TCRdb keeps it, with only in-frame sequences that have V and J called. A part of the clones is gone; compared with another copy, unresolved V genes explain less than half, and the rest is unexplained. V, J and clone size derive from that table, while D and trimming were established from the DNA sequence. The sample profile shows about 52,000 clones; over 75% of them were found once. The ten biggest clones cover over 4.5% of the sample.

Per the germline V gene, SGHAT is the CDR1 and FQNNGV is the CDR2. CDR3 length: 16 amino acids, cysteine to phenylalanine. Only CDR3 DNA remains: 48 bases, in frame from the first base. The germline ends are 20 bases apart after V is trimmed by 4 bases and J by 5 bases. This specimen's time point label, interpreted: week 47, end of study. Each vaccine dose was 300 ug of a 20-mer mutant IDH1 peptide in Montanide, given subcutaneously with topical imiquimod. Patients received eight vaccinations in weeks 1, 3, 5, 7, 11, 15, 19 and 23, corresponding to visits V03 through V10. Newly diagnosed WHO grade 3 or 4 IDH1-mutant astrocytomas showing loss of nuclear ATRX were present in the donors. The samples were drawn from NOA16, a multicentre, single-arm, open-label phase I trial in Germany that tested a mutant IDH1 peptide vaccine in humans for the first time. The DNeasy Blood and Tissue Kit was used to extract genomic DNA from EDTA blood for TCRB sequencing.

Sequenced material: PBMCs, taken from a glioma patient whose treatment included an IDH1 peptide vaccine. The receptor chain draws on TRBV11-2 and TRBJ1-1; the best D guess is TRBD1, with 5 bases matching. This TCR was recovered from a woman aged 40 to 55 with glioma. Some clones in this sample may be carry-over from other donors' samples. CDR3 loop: CASSSPRAGSRTEAFF. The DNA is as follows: TGTGCCAGCAGCTCCCCTCGGGCAGGGAGTAGGACTGAAGCTTTCTTT.